These T cell receptor beta chains were read from a single sample in a study of T cell responses to AZD1222 COVID-19 vaccine. The repertoire was sequenced with immunoSEQ multiplex PCR; TCRdb's copy has only in-frame clones and lacks some. The data hold about 140,000 clones, with roughly nine tenths observed a single time. The specimen was peripheral blood, collected 28 days after the second dose of the MenACWY control vaccine. The origin of the receptors is an adult who received the MenACWY meningococcal vaccine as a control. The CDR3 runs from the conserved cysteine through the conserved F or W. The D gene is left open where the match is weak. Clone size is stated in some rows and not others, as once, few, many or a class when expanded.

clone size	D gene	V gene	J gene	CDR3 protein	CDR3 DNA
once	.	TRBV28	TRBJ1-4	CASSFGGPNEKLFF	TGTGCCAGCAGTTTCGGGGGTCCCAATGAAAAACTGTTTTTT
.	.	TRBV3-1/TRBV3-2	TRBJ1-2	CASSPNAGGRSYGYTF	TGTGCCAGCAGCCCAAACGCGGGGGGGAGGTCCTATGGCTACACCTTC
.	.	TRBV7-6	TRBJ2-2	CASSPTSGELFF	TGTGCCAGCAGCCCTACTAGCGGGGAGCTGTTTTTT
.	TRBD1	TRBV19	TRBJ1-1	CASSTQGATEAFF	TGTGCCAGTAGTACCCAGGGGGCGACTGAAGCTTTCTTT
.	.	TRBV24-1	TRBJ1-5	CATSDTYRNQPQHF	TGTGCCACCAGTGACACTTACAGAAATCAGCCCCAGCATTTT
.	.	TRBV29-1	TRBJ2-3	CSVVSKKVADTQYF	TGCAGCGTTGTGTCCAAAAAGGTAGCGGATACGCAGTATTTT
.	TRBD1	TRBV4-3	TRBJ2-2	CASSRGTGGDAGELFF	TGCGCCAGCAGCCGAGGGACAGGGGGGGATGCCGGGGAGCTGTTTTTT
.	.	TRBV28	TRBJ1-5	CASSSLFGGNGQPQHF	TGTGCCAGCAGCTCCCTCTTTGGGGGTAACGGGCAGCCCCAGCATTTT
.	.	TRBV2	TRBJ2-1	CASMRGLLNEQFF	TGTGCCAGCATGCGGGGACTCCTTAATGAGCAGTTCTTC
.	.	TRBV2	TRBJ2-7	CASRVQTGSSYEQYF	TGTGCCAGCAGAGTACAGACAGGAAGCTCCTACGAGCAGTACTTC
once	.	TRBV20-1	TRBJ2-1	CSASGRNNEQFF	TGCAGTGCTAGTGGGAGAAACAATGAGCAGTTCTTC
once	.	TRBV5-6	TRBJ1-2	CASSTQQGPNYGYTF	TGTGCCAGCAGCACGCAACAGGGCCCTAACTATGGCTACACCTTC
.	TRBD1	TRBV5-1	TRBJ1-1	CASSQGTGRNTEAFF	TGCGCCAGCAGCCAAGGGACAGGGAGGAACACTGAAGCTTTCTTT
.	.	TRBV29-1	TRBJ1-1	CSAGQLNTEAFF	TGCAGCGCAGGACAGCTGAACACTGAAGCTTTCTTT